The entry below gives a single TCR beta chain sequence along with its context. The data derive from a study of blood T cell repertoires in COVID-19. Study in general: COVID-19 samples collected from the United States, Italy and Spain covered acute and convalescent phases. PBMCs, B-cell-depleted T cells, or T cells were the source of the cDNA or gDNA that made up the material.

In the authors' workflow: Reference gene primer amplification gave nucleated cell count estimates. Only in-frame clones appear in the TCRdb table, and some are missing; sequencing was by immunoSEQ multiplex PCR. V and J calls and clone size come straight from that table; D and trimming were deduced from the DNA. The sample yields around 270,000 clones, around 89% seen once. V trimming: 2 bases; J trimming: 3 bases; junction bases outside the gene matches: 8. The germline gives CDR1 MGHDK, CDR2 SYGVNS. The CDR3 is 17 residues long. V usage is TRBV25-1 and J usage is TRBJ1-4, with 8 bases that match TRBD1. This clonotype originated in a middle-aged man with acute or convalescent COVID-19. Sequenced sample: peripheral blood. CDR3 DNA sequence: TGTGCCAGCAGTGAACCCGGACAGGGATCTGCTAATGAAAAACTGTTTTTT. Amino acids: CASSEPGQGSANEKLFF. The entire variable domain, with the rest obtained from reference TRBV25-1 and TRBJ1-4, is as follows: EADIYQTPRYLVIGTGKKITLECSQTMGHDKMYWYQQDPGMELHLIHYSYGVNSTEKGDLSSESTVSRIRTEHFPLTLESARPSHTSQYLCASSEPGQGSANEKLFFGSGTQLSVL.